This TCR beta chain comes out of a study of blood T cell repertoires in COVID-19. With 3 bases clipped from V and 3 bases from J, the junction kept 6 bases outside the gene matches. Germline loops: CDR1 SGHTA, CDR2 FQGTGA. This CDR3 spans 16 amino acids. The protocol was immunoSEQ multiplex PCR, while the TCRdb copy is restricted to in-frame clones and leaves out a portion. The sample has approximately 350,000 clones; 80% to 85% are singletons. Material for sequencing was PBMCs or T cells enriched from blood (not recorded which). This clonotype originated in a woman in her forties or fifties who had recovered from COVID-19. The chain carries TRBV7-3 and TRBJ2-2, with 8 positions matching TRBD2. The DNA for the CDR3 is TGTGCCAGCAGCTTCCAGAGCGGGAGCTACACCGGGGAGCTGTTTTTT. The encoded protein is CASSFQSGSYTGELFF.